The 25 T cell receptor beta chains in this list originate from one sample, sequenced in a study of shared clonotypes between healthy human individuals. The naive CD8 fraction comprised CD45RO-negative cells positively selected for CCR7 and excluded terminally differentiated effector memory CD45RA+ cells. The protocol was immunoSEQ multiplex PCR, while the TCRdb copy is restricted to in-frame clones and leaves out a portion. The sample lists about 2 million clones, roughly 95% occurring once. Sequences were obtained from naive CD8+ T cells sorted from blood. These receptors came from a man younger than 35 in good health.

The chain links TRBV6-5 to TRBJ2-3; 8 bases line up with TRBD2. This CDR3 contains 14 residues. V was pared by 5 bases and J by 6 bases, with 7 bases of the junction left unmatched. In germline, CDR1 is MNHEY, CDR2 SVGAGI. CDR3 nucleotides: TGTGCCAGCAGTCCGGGAGGGGAGTCGGATACGCAGTATTTT. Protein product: CASSPGGESDTQYF.

Written as DNA, the CDR3 is TGCGCCAGCAGCCAGCCCACCGGGGTCTACAATGAGCAGTTCTTC. The encoded protein is CASSQPTGVYNEQFF. The chain combines TRBV4-1 with TRBJ2-1; the D gene is possibly TRBD2 (5 bases). V was pared by 3 bases and J by 3 bases, with 12 bases between. The CDR3 is made up of 15 amino acids. Germline CDR1 reads MGHRA; CDR2 reads YSYEKL.

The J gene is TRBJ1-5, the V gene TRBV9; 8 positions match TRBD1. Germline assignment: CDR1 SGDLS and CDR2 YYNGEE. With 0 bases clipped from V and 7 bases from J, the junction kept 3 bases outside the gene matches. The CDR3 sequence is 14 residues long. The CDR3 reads CASSVGSGGQPQHF. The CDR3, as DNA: TGTGCCAGCAGCGTAGGCTCAGGGGGCCAGCCCCAGCATTTT.

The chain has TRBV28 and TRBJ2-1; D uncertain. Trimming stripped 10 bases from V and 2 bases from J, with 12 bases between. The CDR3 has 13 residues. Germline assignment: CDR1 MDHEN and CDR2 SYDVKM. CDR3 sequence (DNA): TGTGCCATCGAAGACCGGACCTACAATGAGCAGTTCTTC. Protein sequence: CAIEDRTYNEQFF.

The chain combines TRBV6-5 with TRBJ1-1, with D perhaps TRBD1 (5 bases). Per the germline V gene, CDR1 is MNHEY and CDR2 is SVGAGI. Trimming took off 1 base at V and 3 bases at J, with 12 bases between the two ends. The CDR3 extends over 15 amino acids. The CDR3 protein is CASSYFPVGDTEAFF. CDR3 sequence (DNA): TGTGCCAGCAGTTACTTCCCCGTGGGGGACACTGAAGCTTTCTTT.

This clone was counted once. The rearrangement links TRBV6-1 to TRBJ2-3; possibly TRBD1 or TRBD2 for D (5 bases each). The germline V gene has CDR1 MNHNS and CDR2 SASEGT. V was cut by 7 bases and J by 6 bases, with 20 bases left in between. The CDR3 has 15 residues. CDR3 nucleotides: TGTGCCAGCACTCTCCGGGACGGATTGGTGGATACGCAGTATTTT. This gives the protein CASTLRDGLVDTQYF.

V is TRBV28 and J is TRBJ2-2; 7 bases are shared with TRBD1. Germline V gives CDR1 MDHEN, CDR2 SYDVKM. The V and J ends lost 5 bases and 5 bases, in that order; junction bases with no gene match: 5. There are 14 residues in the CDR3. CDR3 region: CASSGTQGTGELFF. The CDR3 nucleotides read TGTGCCAGCAGTGGAACACAGGGGACCGGGGAGCTGTTTTTT.

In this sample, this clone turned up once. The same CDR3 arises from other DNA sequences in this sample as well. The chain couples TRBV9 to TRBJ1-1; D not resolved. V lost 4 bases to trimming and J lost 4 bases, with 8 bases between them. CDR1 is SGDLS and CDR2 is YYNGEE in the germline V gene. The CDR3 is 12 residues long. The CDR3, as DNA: TGTGCCAGCAGCCCCTTGGGCACTGAAGCTTTCTTT. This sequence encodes CASSPLGTEAFF.

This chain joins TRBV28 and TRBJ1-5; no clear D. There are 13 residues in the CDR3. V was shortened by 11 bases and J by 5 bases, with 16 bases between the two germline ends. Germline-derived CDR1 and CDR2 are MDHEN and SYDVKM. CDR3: CASAMSGDQPQHF. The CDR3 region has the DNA TGTGCCTCTGCAATGTCAGGCGATCAGCCCCAGCATTTT.

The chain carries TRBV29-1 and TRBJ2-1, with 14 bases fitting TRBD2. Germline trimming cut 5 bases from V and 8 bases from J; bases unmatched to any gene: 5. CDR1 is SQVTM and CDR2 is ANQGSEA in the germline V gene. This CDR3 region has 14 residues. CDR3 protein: CSVYGTSGSHEQFF. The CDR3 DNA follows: TGCAGCGTTTACGGGACTAGCGGGAGTCATGAGCAGTTCTTC.

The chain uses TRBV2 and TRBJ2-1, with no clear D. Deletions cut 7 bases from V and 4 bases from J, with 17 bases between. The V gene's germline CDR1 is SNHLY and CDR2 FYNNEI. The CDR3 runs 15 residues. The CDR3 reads CASNGPENGYNEQFF. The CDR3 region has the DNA TGTGCCAGCAACGGGCCCGAAAACGGGTACAATGAGCAGTTCTTC.

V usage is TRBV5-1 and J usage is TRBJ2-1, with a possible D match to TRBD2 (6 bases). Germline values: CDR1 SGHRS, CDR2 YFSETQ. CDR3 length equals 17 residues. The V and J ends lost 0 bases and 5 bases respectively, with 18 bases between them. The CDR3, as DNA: TGCGCCAGCAGCTTGGGTGCTAGGGAGGAAGAAAACAATGAGCAGTTCTTC. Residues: CASSLGAREEENNEQFF. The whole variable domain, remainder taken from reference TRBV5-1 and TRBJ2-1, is KAGVTQTPRYLIKTRGQQVTLSCSPISGHRSVSWYQQTPGQGLQFLFEYFSETQRNKGNFPGRFSGRQFSNSRSEMNVSTLELGDSALYLCASSLGAREEENNEQFFGPGTRLTVL.

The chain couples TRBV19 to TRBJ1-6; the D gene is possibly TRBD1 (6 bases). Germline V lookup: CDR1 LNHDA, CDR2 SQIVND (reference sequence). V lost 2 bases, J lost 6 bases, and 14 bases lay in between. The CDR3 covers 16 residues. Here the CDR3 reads CASSIQGSFGNSPLHF. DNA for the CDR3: TGTGCCAGTAGTATACAGGGGAGTTTCGGTAATTCACCCCTCCACTTT.

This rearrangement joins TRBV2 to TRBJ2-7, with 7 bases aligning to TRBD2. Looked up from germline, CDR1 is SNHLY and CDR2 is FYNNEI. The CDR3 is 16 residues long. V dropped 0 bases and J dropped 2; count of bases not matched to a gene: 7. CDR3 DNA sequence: TGTGCCAGCAGTGAAGCGCTTCTAGCGGTCCCCTACGAGCAGTACTTC. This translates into CASSEALLAVPYEQYF.

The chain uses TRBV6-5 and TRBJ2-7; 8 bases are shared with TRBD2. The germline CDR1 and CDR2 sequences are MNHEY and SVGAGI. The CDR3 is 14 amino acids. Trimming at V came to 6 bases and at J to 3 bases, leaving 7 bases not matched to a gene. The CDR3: CASSPVAGYYEQYF. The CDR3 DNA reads TGTGCCAGCAGCCCTGTAGCGGGATACTACGAGCAGTACTTC.

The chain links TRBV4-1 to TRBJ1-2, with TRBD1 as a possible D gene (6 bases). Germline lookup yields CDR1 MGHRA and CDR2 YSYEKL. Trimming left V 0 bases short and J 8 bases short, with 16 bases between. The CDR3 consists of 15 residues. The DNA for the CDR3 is TGCGCCAGCAGCCAAGATATTACGGGGGCTTCCGGCTACACCTTC. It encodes CASSQDITGASGYTF.

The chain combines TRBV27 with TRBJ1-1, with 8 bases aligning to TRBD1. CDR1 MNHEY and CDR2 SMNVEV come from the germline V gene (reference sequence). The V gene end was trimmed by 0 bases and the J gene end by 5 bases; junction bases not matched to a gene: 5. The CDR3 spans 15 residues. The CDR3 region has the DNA TGTGCCAGCAGTTTATCGGGGACAGGCCAAACTGAAGCTTTCTTT. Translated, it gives CASSLSGTGQTEAFF.

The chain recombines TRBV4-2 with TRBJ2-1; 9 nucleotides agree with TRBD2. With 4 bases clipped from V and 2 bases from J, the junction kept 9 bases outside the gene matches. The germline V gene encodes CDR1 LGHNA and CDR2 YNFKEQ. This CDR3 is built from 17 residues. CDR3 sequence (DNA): TGTGCCAGCAGCCCGTACTTAGCGGGGGCAACCTACAATGAGCAGTTCTTC. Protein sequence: CASSPYLAGATYNEQFF.

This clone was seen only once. CDR3 residues: CASSLSVQGSYEQYF. CDR3 sequence (DNA): TGCGCCAGCAGTTTGTCCGTCCAGGGCTCCTACGAGCAGTACTTC. This chain joins TRBV5-1 and TRBJ2-7; the D gene is possibly TRBD1 (5 bases). The V gene lost 5 bases and the J gene lost 0 bases, with 15 bases spanning the gap. The CDR3 sequence is 15 residues long. Per the germline V gene, CDR1 is SGHRS and CDR2 is YFSETQ. The whole variable domain, filled in from reference TRBV5-1 and TRBJ2-7, reads KAGVTQTPRYLIKTRGQQVTLSCSPISGHRSVSWYQQTPGQGLQFLFEYFSETQRNKGNFPGRFSGRQFSNSRSEMNVSTLELGDSALYLCASSLSVQGSYEQYFGPGTRLTVT.

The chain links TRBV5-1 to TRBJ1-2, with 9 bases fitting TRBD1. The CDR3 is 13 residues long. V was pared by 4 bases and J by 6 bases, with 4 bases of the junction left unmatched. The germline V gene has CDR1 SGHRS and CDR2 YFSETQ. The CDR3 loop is CASSPWTGDGYTF. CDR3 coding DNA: TGCGCCAGCAGCCCCTGGACAGGGGATGGCTACACCTTC.

For the CDR3, the DNA is TGTGCCAGCAGGGAAATTACAGGGGGCTCTTCACCCCTCCACTTT. Translation: CASREITGGSSPLHF. The V call is TRBV6-1, the J call TRBJ1-6; 9 positions agree with TRBD1. This CDR3 has 15 amino acids. V was clipped by 6 bases and J by 9 bases; unmatched bases: 9. Germline V gene lookup returns CDR1 MNHNS and CDR2 SASEGT.

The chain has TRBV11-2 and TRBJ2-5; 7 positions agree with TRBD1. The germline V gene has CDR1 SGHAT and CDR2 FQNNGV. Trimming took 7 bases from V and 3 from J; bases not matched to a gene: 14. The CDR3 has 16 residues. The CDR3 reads CASNQNYRDREETQYF. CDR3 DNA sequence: TGTGCCAGCAACCAAAATTACCGGGACAGAGAAGAGACCCAGTACTTC.

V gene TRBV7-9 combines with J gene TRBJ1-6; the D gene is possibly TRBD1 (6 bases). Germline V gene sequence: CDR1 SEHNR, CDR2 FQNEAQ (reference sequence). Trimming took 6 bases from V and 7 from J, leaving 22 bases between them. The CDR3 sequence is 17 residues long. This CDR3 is CASSPAGQTRENSPLHF. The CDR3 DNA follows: TGTGCCAGCAGTCCCGCAGGACAGACTCGGGAAAATTCACCCCTCCACTTT. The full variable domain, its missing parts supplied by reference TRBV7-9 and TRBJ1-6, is DTGVSQNPRHKITKRGQNVTFRCDPISEHNRLYWYRQTLGQGPEFLTYFQNEAQLEKSRLLSDRFSAERPKGSFSTLEIQRTEQGDSAMYLCASSPAGQTRENSPLHFGNGTRLTVT.

The CDR3 loop is CASSLSPGQSSYEQYF. Written as DNA, the CDR3 is TGTGCCAGCAGTTTATCCCCGGGACAGAGCTCCTACGAGCAGTACTTC. The genes are TRBV27 and TRBJ2-7; 7 bases agree with TRBD1. The length of the CDR3 is 16 residues. From germline, CDR1 is MNHEY and CDR2 SMNVEV (reference sequence). The trim removed 0 bases at V and 0 bases at J, leaving 5 bases unmatched.

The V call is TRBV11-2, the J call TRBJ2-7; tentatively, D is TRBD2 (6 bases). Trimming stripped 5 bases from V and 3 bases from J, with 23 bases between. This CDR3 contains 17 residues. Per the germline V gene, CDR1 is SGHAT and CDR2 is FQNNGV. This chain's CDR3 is CASSGQEGRFFHYEQYF. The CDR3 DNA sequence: TGTGCCAGCAGCGGTCAGGAGGGTCGGTTCTTCCACTACGAGCAGTACTTC.